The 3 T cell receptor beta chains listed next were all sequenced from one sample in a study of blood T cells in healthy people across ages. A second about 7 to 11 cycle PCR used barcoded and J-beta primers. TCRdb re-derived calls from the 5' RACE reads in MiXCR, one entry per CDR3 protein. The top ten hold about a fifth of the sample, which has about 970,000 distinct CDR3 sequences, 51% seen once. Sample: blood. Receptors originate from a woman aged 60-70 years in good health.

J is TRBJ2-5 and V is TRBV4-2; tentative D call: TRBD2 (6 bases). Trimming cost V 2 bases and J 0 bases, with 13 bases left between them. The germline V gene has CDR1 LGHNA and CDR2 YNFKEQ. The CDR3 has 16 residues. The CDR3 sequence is CASSQPGLMYQETQYF. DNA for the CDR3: TGTGCCAGCAGCCAACCGGGACTCATGTACCAAGAGACCCAGTACTTC.

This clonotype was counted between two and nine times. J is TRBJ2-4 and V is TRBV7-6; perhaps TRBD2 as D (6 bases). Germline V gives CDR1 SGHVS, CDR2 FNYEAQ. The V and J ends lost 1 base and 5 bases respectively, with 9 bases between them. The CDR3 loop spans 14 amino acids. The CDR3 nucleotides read TGTGCCAGCAGCTTAGAGGGAGGCGAAAACATTCAGTACTTC. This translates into CASSLEGGENIQYF.

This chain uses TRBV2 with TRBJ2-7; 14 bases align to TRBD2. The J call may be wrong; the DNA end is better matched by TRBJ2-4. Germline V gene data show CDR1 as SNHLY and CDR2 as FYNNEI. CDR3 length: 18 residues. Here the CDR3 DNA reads TGTGCCAGCAGGGCGACTAGCGGGAGGGCCTCTCCCAAAAACATTCAGTACTTC. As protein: CASRATSGRASPKNIQYF.